Ten or more counts support the clone carrying this T cell receptor (beta chain). Its antigen remains unknown. TCRdb processed the 5' RACE reads anew with MiXCR; each CDR3 protein has one entry. The sample shows about 78,000 distinct CDR3 sequences, 4% to 6% of them seen only once. V was pared by 1 base and J by 5 bases, with 9 bases between. The CDR3 is 14 residues long. The germline CDR1 and CDR2 sequences are SGHRS and YFSETQ. These data belong to a study of neurological immune-mediated disorders. General study results and limits: While HTLV-1-associated myelopathy showed the greatest TCR clonal expansion, multiple sclerosis showed the least, falling below healthy controls.

The rearrangement links TRBV5-1 to TRBJ2-2; D uncertain. This TCR derives from a woman younger than 45 with multiple sclerosis. Specimen: PBMCs. CDR3 sequence: CASSLNGVTGELFF. Written as DNA, the CDR3 is TGCGCCAGCAGCTTGAACGGTGTAACCGGGGAGCTGTTTTTT.